This T cell receptor (beta chain) was sequenced in a study of blood T cells in healthy people across ages. A second PCR, run for about 7 to 11 cycles, used a sample-barcoded 5' primer plus a J-beta primer mix. From the 5' RACE reads, TCRdb called clonotypes with MiXCR, one entry per CDR3 protein. The data show around 870,000 distinct CDR3 sequences, around 28% seen once. Looked up from germline, CDR1 is SGHRS and CDR2 is YFSETQ. The CDR3 totals 17 residues. V was clipped by 3 bases and J by 0 bases; unmatched bases: 5. Sequencing used blood. The source is a woman aged 80 or older in good health. This rearrangement joins TRBV5-1 to TRBJ2-1, with 11 bases that match TRBD2. The DNA for the CDR3 is TGCGCCAGCAGCTGGGGACTAGCGGTAACCTCCTACAATGAGCAGTTCTTC. Translated, it gives CASSWGLAVTSYNEQFF.